Sequencing of this T cell receptor (beta chain) was carried out in a study of T cell responses to AZD1222 COVID-19 vaccine. General study findings and limits: Repertoire sampling occurred only after the peak T cell response.

Per the germline V gene, CDR1 is MGHDK and CDR2 is SYGVNS. Trimming pared 5 bases from V and 8 bases from J, leaving 21 bases between. The CDR3 is 16 amino acids. A remark on this clone: What it binds is not known.

Libraries were prepared by immunoSEQ multiplex PCR; TCRdb keeps only in-frame clonotypes and omits some of them. The data contain around 140,000 clones, 93% of them singletons. The chain combines TRBV25-1 with TRBJ1-4; D may be TRBD1 (5 bases). The sequence was collected from an adult in good health. The sequencing here drew on peripheral blood, taken on day 0 of AZD1222 vaccination. The CDR3 is CASSTPSGYVGEKLFF. CDR3 DNA: TGTGCCAGCAGTACTCCCTCAGGGTATGTGGGGGAAAAACTGTTTTTT.